The rows below give T cell receptor beta chains drawn from one sample of a study of PD-1 blockade in mismatch repair-deficient tumors. Some clones are missing from TCRdb's copy, which holds only in-frame ones; the method was immunoSEQ multiplex PCR. Altogether roughly 48,000 clones are present, over 60% being singletons, with the ten largest covering 2.5% to 4%. Sequencing was performed on PBMCs, taken before pembrolizumab treatment. The source is an adult with mismatch repair-deficient cancer. CDR3s include the opening cysteine and the closing phenylalanine or tryptophan. D genes are given only for firm matches. Some rows have no size entry. The others give once, few or many, or a class for an expanded clone.

size	D	V	J	CDR3	DNA
NA	TRBD1	TRBV13	TRBJ1-1	CASSLDAGGGTEAFF	TGTGCCAGCAGCTTAGACGCAGGGGGGGGAACTGAAGCTTTCTTT
many	NA	TRBV30	TRBJ1-1	CAWSVNRGEAFF	TGTGCCTGGAGTGTAAACAGAGGGGAAGCTTTCTTT
NA	NA	TRBV7-2	TRBJ1-2	CASSLGREAAHGYTF	TGTGCCAGCAGCTTAGGTAGGGAAGCGGCGCATGGCTACACCTTC
NA	TRBD2	TRBV2	TRBJ2-1	CASSEATYSTSGNPYNEQFF	TGTGCCAGCAGTGAAGCCACTTATTCGACTAGCGGGAACCCTTACAATGAGCAGTTCTTC
NA	NA	TRBV5-1	TRBJ2-3	CASSLAAEGGTQYF	TGCGCCAGCAGCTTGGCGGCGGAGGGAGGTACGCAGTATTTT
NA	NA	TRBV10-3	TRBJ1-2	CAISDPTSYGYTF	TGTGCCATCAGTGACCCAACAAGCTATGGCTACACCTTC
NA	TRBD2	TRBV11-3	TRBJ2-1	CASSFSHPGREAYNEQFF	TGTGCCAGCAGCTTTTCCCATCCTGGGCGGGAGGCCTACAATGAGCAGTTCTTC
NA	TRBD2	TRBV5-6	TRBJ2-6	CASSGLAGRSGANVLTF	TGTGCCAGCAGCGGACTAGCGGGACGCTCTGGGGCCAACGTCCTGACTTTC
NA	NA	TRBV29-1	TRBJ2-7	CSVRGTYEQYF	TGCAGCGTTCGGGGTACCTACGAGCAGTACTTC
NA	TRBD2	TRBV6-5	TRBJ2-2	CASRRLAGETGELFF	TGTGCCAGCAGGAGACTAGCGGGAGAAACCGGGGAGCTGTTTTTT
once	NA	TRBV9	TRBJ2-2	CASSSWNTGELFF	TGTGCCAGCAGCTCCTGGAACACCGGGGAGCTGTTTTTT
NA	TRBD2	TRBV7-9	TRBJ2-1	CASSSLAGGGEQFF	TGTGCCAGCAGCTCTTTAGCGGGAGGGGGTGAGCAGTTCTTC
NA	NA	TRBV10-2	TRBJ1-4	CASSVQGLGNEKLFF	TGCGCCAGCAGTGTGCAAGGCCTAGGAAATGAAAAACTGTTTTTT
NA	NA	TRBV2	TRBJ2-4	CASSGPKLAKNIQYF	TGTGCCAGCAGTGGGCCGAAGTTAGCCAAAAACATTCAGTACTTC
NA	TRBD1	TRBV2	TRBJ1-2	CASRTGGYGYTF	TGTGCCAGCAGGACAGGGGGCTATGGCTACACCTTC
NA	TRBD2	TRBV9	TRBJ2-7	CASSPGLAGEQYF	TGTGCCAGCAGCCCTGGACTAGCGGGTGAGCAGTACTTC
NA	NA	TRBV5-8	TRBJ1-5	CASRRELNQPQHF	TGTGCCAGCAGGAGAGAGCTAAATCAGCCCCAGCATTTT
NA	NA	TRBV5-5	TRBJ1-2	CASSLQGWSGYTF	TGTGCCAGCAGCTTACAGGGATGGTCTGGCTACACCTTC
NA	TRBD2	TRBV27	TRBJ2-7	CASTSGLAYEQYF	TGTGCCAGCACCTCCGGACTAGCCTACGAGCAGTACTTC
NA	TRBD2	TRBV7-3	TRBJ2-3	CASSLDSASGSTDTQYF	TGTGCCAGCAGCTTAGATTCGGCTAGCGGGAGCACAGATACGCAGTATTTT
NA	NA	TRBV13	TRBJ1-5	CASSYRGSPGEPQHF	TGTGCCAGCAGCTATCGGGGGAGTCCGGGAGAACCCCAGCATTTT
NA	NA	TRBV5-1	TRBJ2-2	CASSLVRDHSPELFF	TGCGCCAGCAGCTTGGTTAGGGACCACTCCCCCGAGCTGTTTTTT
NA	NA	TRBV19	TRBJ2-1	CASSIARRDEQFF	TGTGCCAGTAGTATAGCTCGAAGGGATGAGCAGTTCTTC
NA	NA	TRBV7-3	TRBJ2-1	CASSLTTDYLNEQFF	TGTGCCAGCAGCTTAACTACGGACTACCTCAATGAGCAGTTCTTC
NA	NA	TRBV19	TRBJ2-1	CASSADRDLVFDEQFF	TGTGCCAGTAGTGCGGACCGGGACTTGGTTTTCGATGAGCAGTTCTTC
NA	NA	TRBV19	TRBJ1-5	CASSSRGQESNQPQHF	TGTGCCAGTAGTTCCCGGGGACAAGAAAGCAATCAGCCCCAGCATTTT
NA	NA	TRBV6-1	TRBJ1-2	CASNVLQIPGYTF	TGTGCCAGCAACGTATTACAGATCCCGGGCTACACCTTC
NA	NA	TRBV19	TRBJ2-5	CATSSRQARETQYF	TGTGCCACTAGTAGTCGACAGGCGAGGGAGACCCAGTACTTC
NA	NA	TRBV30	TRBJ1-1	CAFSLYGGTNTEAFF	TGTGCCTTTTCCCTCTACGGCGGAACGAACACTGAAGCTTTCTTT
few	NA	TRBV7-6	TRBJ2-7	CASSQSGPYEQYF	TGTGCCAGCAGCCAGAGCGGACCCTACGAGCAGTACTTC
NA	TRBD2	TRBV27	TRBJ2-7	CASSLSLAGPSEQYF	TGTGCCAGCAGTTTATCTCTAGCGGGACCCTCCGAGCAGTACTTC
NA	NA	TRBV11-3	TRBJ1-3	CASSPQSSGNTIYF	TGTGCCAGCAGCCCTCAGAGCTCTGGAAACACCATATATTTT
NA	TRBD1	TRBV27	TRBJ2-7	CASRIGQGPYEQYF	TGTGCCAGCAGGATCGGACAGGGACCCTACGAGCAGTACTTC
NA	NA	TRBV2	TRBJ2-7	CASSRQVYEQYF	TGTGCCAGCAGCCGACAAGTCTACGAGCAGTACTTC
few	NA	TRBV14	TRBJ1-1	CASSRRGGGYAFF	TGTGCCAGCAGCCGCCGTGGGGGTGGATATGCTTTCTTT
NA	NA	TRBV11-2	TRBJ2-7	CASSKSGVEQYF	TGTGCCAGCAGCAAAAGTGGGGTCGAGCAGTACTTC
few	TRBD2	TRBV30	TRBJ2-5	CAWEREGETQYF	TGTGCCTGGGAGCGGGAGGGAGAGACCCAGTACTTC
NA	NA	TRBV18	TRBJ1-1	CASSPGVGRTEAFF	TGTGCCAGCTCACCAGGGGTGGGTAGGACTGAAGCTTTCTTT
NA	NA	TRBV9	TRBJ2-5	CASSVVGDGQETQYF	TGTGCCAGCAGCGTAGTTGGTGACGGGCAAGAGACCCAGTACTTC
NA	TRBD2	TRBV11-2	TRBJ2-3	CASSPRGDPTDTQYF	TGTGCCAGCAGCCCGCGGGGGGACCCCACAGATACGCAGTATTTT
NA	TRBD2	TRBV11-1	TRBJ2-7	CASSRTSGSVYF	TGTGCCAGCAGCCGGACTAGCGGGAGTGTGTACTTC
few	NA	TRBV7-6	TRBJ1-2	CASSLGSRGDYYGYTF	TGTGCCAGCAGCTTAGGGTCTCGGGGGGACTACTATGGCTACACCTTC
once	NA	TRBV19	TRBJ1-5	CASSRDGNQPQHF	TGTGCCAGTAGTAGGGATGGCAATCAGCCCCAGCATTTT
NA	NA	TRBV19	TRBJ2-6	CASRPMAGSTSGANVLTF	TGTGCCAGTAGACCAATGGCAGGTTCCACCTCTGGGGCCAACGTCCTGACTTTC
NA	NA	TRBV9	TRBJ1-2	CASSVQLGQGGYTF	TGTGCCAGCAGCGTCCAGCTGGGGCAGGGCGGCTACACCTTC
NA	NA	TRBV29-1	TRBJ1-1	CSVQMNTEAFF	TGCAGCGTACAAATGAACACTGAAGCTTTCTTT
NA	NA	TRBV9	TRBJ2-1	CASSVAPRKSSYNEQFF	TGTGCCAGCAGCGTAGCCCCTCGGAAGAGCTCCTACAATGAGCAGTTCTTC
NA	TRBD2	TRBV27	TRBJ2-1	CASRLGTSGGNEQFF	TGTGCCAGCAGGCTCGGGACTAGCGGGGGCAATGAGCAGTTCTTC
NA	NA	TRBV27	TRBJ1-2	CASRGWGGDGYTF	TGTGCCAGCAGGGGGTGGGGGGGAGATGGCTACACCTTC
NA	TRBD1	TRBV19	TRBJ1-2	CASSIWTGRGYTF	TGTGCCAGTAGTATCTGGACAGGGAGAGGCTACACCTTC
few	TRBD1	TRBV14	TRBJ2-1	CASSPRTGKDTYNEQFF	TGTGCCAGCAGCCCAAGGACAGGGAAGGACACCTACAATGAGCAGTTCTTC
NA	NA	TRBV25-1	TRBJ1-1	CASRVTGANTEAFF	TGTGCCAGCAGGGTTACGGGGGCGAACACTGAAGCTTTCTTT
few	NA	TRBV5-8	TRBJ1-3	CASSYETGMNGNTIYF	TGTGCCAGCAGTTATGAAACAGGGATGAACGGAAACACCATATATTTT